Following are 10 T cell receptor beta chains from one sample sequenced in a study of cytomegalovirus exposure and HLA in healthy donors. Primers included in the PCR were 60 Vbeta and 13 Jbeta primers. Profiled with immunoSEQ multiplex PCR; TCRdb holds only in-frame clones, not every one. The table includes around 180,000 clones, 70% to 85% detected once. Sequencing was performed on PBMCs. Every receptor here comes from a man aged 18 to 30 in good health and CMV-seronegative.

The gene calls are TRBV7-9 and TRBJ2-2; 8 bases are a match to TRBD1. CDR3 length equals 15 residues. The germline V gene has CDR1 SEHNR and CDR2 FQNEAQ (reference sequence). Trimming removed 1 base from V and 3 bases from J; junction bases left unmatched: 1. The CDR3 spells CASSLGQGYTGELFF. CDR3 bases: TGTGCCAGCAGCTTAGGACAGGGGTACACCGGGGAGCTGTTTTTT.

The gene calls are TRBV19 and TRBJ1-4; 9 positions agree with TRBD1. V dropped 10 bases and J dropped 5; count of bases not matched to a gene: 11. The CDR3 loop spans 15 amino acids. Germline loops: CDR1 LNHDA, CDR2 SQIVND (reference sequence). In DNA, the CDR3 is TGTGCCACTTCACGTCCCGGGACAGGGAATGAAAAACTGTTTTTT. This codes for CATSRPGTGNEKLFF.

The chain combines TRBV5-1 with TRBJ2-3, with 9 bases matching TRBD1. The CDR3 has 14 amino acids. V lost 4 bases and J lost 2; bases outside the gene matches: 2. The V gene's germline CDR1 is SGHRS and CDR2 YFSETQ. Written as DNA, the CDR3 is TGCGCCAGCAGCAGGACAGGGGACACAGATACGCAGTATTTT. Translating gives CASSRTGDTDTQYF.

The rearrangement joins TRBV7-9 to TRBJ1-5; D possibly corresponds to TRBD1 (5 bases). CDR3 length: 12 residues. The germline V gene has CDR1 SEHNR and CDR2 FQNEAQ (reference sequence). V shed 7 bases and J shed 5 bases, with 9 bases lying between them. CDR3 sequence reads: CASTSGDQPQHF. CDR3 DNA: TGTGCCAGCACCTCGGGGGATCAGCCCCAGCATTTT.

CDR3: CASSRTEKNEKLFF. DNA of the CDR3: TGTGCCAGCTCCCGGACAGAGAAGAATGAAAAACTGTTTTTT. This sequence joins TRBV18 and TRBJ1-4; TRBD1 might be the D (6 bases). The V gene's germline CDR1 is KGHSH and CDR2 LQKENI. V gave up 6 bases and J gave up 5 bases, with 13 bases separating them. The CDR3 runs to 14 residues.

The rearrangement uses TRBV18 and TRBJ1-4; no clear D. V was cut by 5 bases and J by 8 bases, with 18 bases left in between. The CDR3 extends over 15 amino acids. CDR1 is KGHSH, CDR2 LQKENI, per germline. In nucleotides, the CDR3 is TGTGCCAGCTCAACACAAACGACTGGAAGGGAAAAACTGTTTTTT. Translating it yields CASSTQTTGREKLFF.

The CDR3: CASSSRGHTDTQYF. The CDR3 bases are TGTGCCAGCAGCTCCAGGGGACACACAGATACGCAGTATTTT. The chain joins TRBV9 to TRBJ2-3, with D perhaps TRBD1 (6 bases). The CDR3 is 14 residues long. Germline V lookup: CDR1 SGDLS, CDR2 YYNGEE. Trimming took off 4 bases at V and 2 bases at J, with 11 bases between the two ends.

The rearrangement joins TRBV15 to TRBJ1-1, with D perhaps matching TRBD1 (6 bases). Trimming pared 9 bases from V and 4 bases from J, leaving 18 bases between. The CDR3 consists of 14 residues. Germline CDR1 is LNHNV and CDR2 is YYDKDF (reference sequence). The CDR3 coding sequence is TGTGCCACGGTACCGGGACACAGCTCCACTGAAGCTTTCTTT. It specifies CATVPGHSSTEAFF.

Comment on this clone: The conserved final phenylalanine or tryptophan is absent from the CDR3, which likely points to a read error. No DNA is shown, since the ends of the CDR3 on it are uncertain; the CDR3 is the one TCRdb lists. This chain connects TRBV2 to TRBJ1-2. Inclusive of both ends, the CDR3 amounts to 10 amino acids. Germline CDR1 reads SNHLY; CDR2 reads FYNNEI. CDR3 residues: CASSESGLAI.

This chain uses TRBV5-6 with TRBJ2-5; 7 bases are shared with TRBD2. V trimming: 5 bases; J trimming: 3 bases; junction bases outside the gene matches: 7. The CDR3 contains 14 residues. Looked up from germline, CDR1 is SGHDT and CDR2 is YYEEEE. CDR3 nucleotides: TGTGCCAGCAGGGCACTAGCGAGAGAAGAGACCCAGTACTTC. Protein sequence: CASRALAREETQYF.